This T cell receptor beta chain comes out of a study of T cells in Graves' hyperthyroidism and ophthalmopathy (dated by TCRdb to about 2019). As for the study more broadly: Peripheral blood was sampled at the time of initial diagnosis, prior to any treatment. In several Graves' hyperthyroidism patients, the study also compared T-cell repertoires from thyroid tissue with T-cell repertoires from blood. The roughly 94 discovery patients were randomly split 7:3 into training and test sets. To identify distinguishing TCR V-J signatures, a discovery cohort of 90 to 100 patients was used, comprising roughly 45 with Graves' ophthalmopathy and roughly 60 with stable Graves' hyperthyroidism. Prospective prediction of ophthalmopathy was tested in an independent validation cohort of fewer than 20 hyperthyroidism patients and 15 to 17 patients who later progressed to ophthalmopathy. After blood sampling, hyperthyroidism patients were treated with methimazole at a starting dose of 30 mg daily, and ophthalmopathy patients were treated with high-dose intravenous methylprednisolone. The paper reports TCR Vbeta CDR3 sequencing of more than 120 peripheral blood samples: over 40 ophthalmopathy, under 85 hyperthyroidism and some 17 progressor patients.

Results and caveats for the whole study, not just this receptor: Most expanded thyroid clonotypes (frequency above 0.001) were also detected in blood, a finding suggesting that blood repertoires may reflect thyroid immune responses. Sample size was not statistically predetermined, and investigators were not blinded to group allocation. In cross-validation, a model built on a 13 V-J signature told ophthalmopathy apart from stable hyperthyroidism with under 90% sensitivity and about 81% specificity, and in testing the same model reached 80%/75%. In validation, the model predicted progression to ophthalmopathy a median of 6.5 months before onset, with approximately 68% sensitivity and 72.22% specificity.

This clonotype occurred a few times. Its binding antigen is unknown. The sample holds no much larger clone one base away, and base qualities are not on file. Hyperthyroidism patients were newly diagnosed, had a disease duration of under 2 months, and were aged 18 to 65 years. Patients with uncontrolled infections, other autoimmune diseases, pregnancy or lactation were excluded. Diagnoses relied on clinical symptoms, serum thyroxine and TRAb, thyroid ultrasound and orbital computed tomography. Blood from progressor patients was collected at the time of first diagnosis with hyperthyroidism, before any ophthalmopathy symptoms had appeared. PBMCs were isolated from 7.5 to 10 ml of fresh peripheral blood by Ficoll-Paque density gradient centrifugation. Progressor patients were initially diagnosed with Graves' hyperthyroidism and developed ophthalmopathy during follow-up. Total RNA was extracted with Trizol reagent, and quality was checked on an Agilent 2100 Bioanalyzer.

From its cysteine to its phenylalanine, the CDR3 spans 14 amino acids. Of the read, only the CDR3 DNA is kept; its 42 bases are in frame from base 1. For CDR1 and CDR2, the germline V gene (reference sequence) lists GTSNPN and SVGIG. Here V drops 3 bases and J drops 7 bases, and the junction holds 11 bases not matched to any gene. The TCR beta CDR3 regions were amplified from the RNA transcripts. A first-round RT-PCR of the TCR CDR3 used the HTBI primer set with the Qiagen OneStep RT-PCR kit. Libraries were constructed in a second round of multiplex PCR, after which size selection and purification were carried out. Paired-end sequencing of the libraries was performed with 100 bp reads on an Illumina HiSeq2000. Concerning the study's data processing: SOAPnuke was used to process the raw data, removing reads that contained adapters or uncalled bases, had a mean Phred below 15, or lacked an exact match to the constant primer or identifier. High-quality paired reads were merged with COPE v1.2.5, and unique nucleotide sequences were defined as clonotypes. MiTCR v1.1 was used to align the clonotypes against IMGT TRBV, TRBD and TRBJ reference segments. Analysis was restricted to V-J combinations with a frequency above 0.0001, which covered about 99% of repertoires. The TCS score was defined as the ratio of F50 (clonal expansion) to E x V (chaos), calculated using BLOSUM62-based TCRdist between CDR3 peptides within each V-J. Welch's t-statistics and random forest reduced 514 V-J features to 13, which were used in a naive Bayes classifier (R e1071). TCRdb took the public reads, trimmed them with fastp at Q25, ran MiXCR for clone calling and kept in-frame beta chains. Rows are combined by CDR3 protein, so each entry shows the most common genes and DNA. These V and J calls are TCRdb output, not the study's own analysis. This sample comprises 650,000 to 850,000 distinct CDR3 sequences, approximately 18% of them detected only once. Clones ranked in the top ten supply around 17% of the sample.

This clonotype was sampled from a woman aged 45-65 years with Graves' hyperthyroidism that later progressed to Graves' ophthalmopathy. Recombination linked TRBV30 to TRBJ1-2; 7 nucleotides in the junction match TRBD1. Sequencing input: blood. The DNA sequence is as follows: TGTGCCTGGAGCCCCCTCTCGACAGGGCTTGGCTACACCTTC. The encoded protein is CAWSPLSTGLGYTF.